The sequence of this TCR beta chain was determined in a study of shared clonotypes between healthy human individuals. The CDR3 is 17 amino acids. Germline V gene lookup returns CDR1 SGHRS and CDR2 YFSETQ. V lost 4 bases to trimming and J lost 2 bases, with 22 bases between them. Produced via immunoSEQ multiplex PCR; TCRdb's table is partial and in-frame only. The sample records approximately 2.3 million clones, approximately 93% being singletons. The chain joins TRBV5-1 to TRBJ2-7, with a possible D match to TRBD2 (6 bases). Input material: naive CD4+ T cells from PBMCs. Subset in this sample: CD45RA+ positively selected. The TCR was taken from a young man in good health. Some clones in this sample may be carry-over from other donors' samples. DNA of the CDR3: TGCGCCAGCAGCCCAGGGACTCCGCCGCCCCAAACCTACGAGCAGTACTTC. It codes for CASSPGTPPPQTYEQYF.